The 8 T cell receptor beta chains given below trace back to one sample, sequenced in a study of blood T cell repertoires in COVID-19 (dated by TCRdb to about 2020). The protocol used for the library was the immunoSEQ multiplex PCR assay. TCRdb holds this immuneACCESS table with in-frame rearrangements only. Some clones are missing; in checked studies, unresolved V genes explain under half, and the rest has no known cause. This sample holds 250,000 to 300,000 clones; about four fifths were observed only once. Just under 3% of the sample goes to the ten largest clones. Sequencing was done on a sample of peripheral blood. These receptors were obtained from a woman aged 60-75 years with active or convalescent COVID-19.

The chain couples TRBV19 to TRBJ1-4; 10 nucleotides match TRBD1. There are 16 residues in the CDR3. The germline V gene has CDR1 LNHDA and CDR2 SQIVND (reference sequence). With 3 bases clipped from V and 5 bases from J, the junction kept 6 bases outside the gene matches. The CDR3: CASSIGVGQGNEKLFF. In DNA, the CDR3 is TGTGCCAGTAGTATTGGAGTGGGACAGGGGAATGAAAAACTGTTTTTT.

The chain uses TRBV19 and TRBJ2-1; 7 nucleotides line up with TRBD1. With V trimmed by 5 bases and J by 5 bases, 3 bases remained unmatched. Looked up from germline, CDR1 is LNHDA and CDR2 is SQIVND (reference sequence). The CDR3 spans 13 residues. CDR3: CASSWDSNNEQFF. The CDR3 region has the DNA TGTGCCAGTAGTTGGGACAGCAACAATGAGCAGTTCTTC.

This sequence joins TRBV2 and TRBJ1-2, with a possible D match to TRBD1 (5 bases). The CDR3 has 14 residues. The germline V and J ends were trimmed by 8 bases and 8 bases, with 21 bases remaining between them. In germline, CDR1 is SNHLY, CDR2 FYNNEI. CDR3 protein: CASRVLGSREGYTF. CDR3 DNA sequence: TGTGCCAGCCGTGTCTTGGGCTCCAGGGAAGGCTACACCTTC.

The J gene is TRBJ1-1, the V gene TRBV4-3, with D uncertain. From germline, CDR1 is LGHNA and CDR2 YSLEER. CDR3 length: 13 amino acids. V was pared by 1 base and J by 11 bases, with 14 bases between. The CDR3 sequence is CASSQAPGGRAFF. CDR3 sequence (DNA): TGCGCCAGCAGCCAAGCCCCGGGAGGGAGGGCTTTCTTT.

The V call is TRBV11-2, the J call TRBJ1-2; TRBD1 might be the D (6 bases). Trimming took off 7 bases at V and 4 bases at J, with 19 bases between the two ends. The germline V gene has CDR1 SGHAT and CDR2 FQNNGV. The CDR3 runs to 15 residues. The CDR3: CASTPGGGASYGYTF. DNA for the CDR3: TGTGCCAGCACCCCGGGAGGGGGGGCTAGCTATGGCTACACCTTC.

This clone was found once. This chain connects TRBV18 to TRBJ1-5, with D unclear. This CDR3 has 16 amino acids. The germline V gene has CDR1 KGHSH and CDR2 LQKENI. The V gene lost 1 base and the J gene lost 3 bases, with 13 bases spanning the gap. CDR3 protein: CASSPLSGRANQPQHF. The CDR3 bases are TGTGCCAGCTCACCACTGTCGGGGAGGGCCAATCAGCCCCAGCATTTT.

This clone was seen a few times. The CDR3 nucleotides are TGTGCCAGCAGCGCCGGGACTAGCGGGGGGTACAATGAGCAGTTCTTC. It translates to CASSAGTSGGYNEQFF. The chain uses TRBV9 and TRBJ2-1; 15 bases align to TRBD2. Trimming took 3 bases from V and 4 from J; bases not matched to a gene: 2. Germline V lookup: CDR1 SGDLS, CDR2 YYNGEE. The CDR3 covers 16 residues.

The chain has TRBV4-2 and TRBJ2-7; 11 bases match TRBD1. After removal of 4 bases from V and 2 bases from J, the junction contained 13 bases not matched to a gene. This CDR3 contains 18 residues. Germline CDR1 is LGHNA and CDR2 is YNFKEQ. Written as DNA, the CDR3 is TGTGCCAGCAGCCCAACGCCGCACGGGACAGGGGGTACCTACGAGCAGTACTTC. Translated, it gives CASSPTPHGTGGTYEQYF.